These T cell receptor beta chains were read from a single sample in a study of neurological immune-mediated disorders. From the 5' RACE reads, TCRdb called clonotypes with MiXCR, one entry per CDR3 protein. The table shows about 55,000 distinct CDR3 sequences, with around 3.6% occurring only once. The specimen sequenced was PBMCs. The receptor source for this set is a man aged 30 to 39 with multiple sclerosis. CDR3s include the opening cysteine and the closing phenylalanine or tryptophan. D genes are given only for firm matches. The size field is filled for only some rows; it gives once, few, many or a size class.

D: -
size: many
J: TRBJ2-7
V: TRBV5-1
DNA: TGCGCCAGCAGCTCTGCTTCGGGGGAGCAGTACTTC
CDR3: CASSSASGEQYF

D: TRBD2
size: many
J: TRBJ2-5
V: TRBV13
DNA: TGTGCCAGCAGCTCGCGGGTAGCGGGGAACCAAGAGACCCAGTACTTC
CDR3: CASSSRVAGNQETQYF

D: -
size: many
J: TRBJ2-7
V: TRBV20-1
DNA: TGCAGTGCTAGTCTACAGGGATACGAGCAGTACTTC
CDR3: CSASLQGYEQYF

D: -
size: many
J: TRBJ2-1
V: TRBV5-1
DNA: TGCGCCAGCAGCTTTCGGCGGGTCGGGAACAATGAGCAGTTCTTC
CDR3: CASSFRRVGNNEQFF

D: -
size: many
J: TRBJ1-2
V: TRBV7-2
DNA: TGTGCCAGCAGCTCGAACTATGGCTACACCTTC
CDR3: CASSSNYGYTF

D: -
size: many
J: TRBJ2-3
V: TRBV7-9
DNA: TGTGCCAGCAGCTGGCAGTCCACCAGAGATACGCAGTATTTT
CDR3: CASSWQSTRDTQYF

D: -
size: many
J: TRBJ1-1
V: TRBV5-1
DNA: TGCGCCAGCAGCCTGAAGGGTGATGAAGCTTTCTTT
CDR3: CASSLKGDEAFF

D: -
size: many
J: TRBJ2-7
V: TRBV5-4
DNA: TGTGCCAGCAGCTTGAGGGGACGGAACTACGAGCAGTACTTC
CDR3: CASSLRGRNYEQYF

D: -
size: many
J: TRBJ1-1
V: TRBV20-1
DNA: TGCAGTGCTAGGTTTGGGGGGACATTGAACACTGAAGCTTTCTTT
CDR3: CSARFGGTLNTEAFF

D: TRBD1
size: many
J: TRBJ2-7
V: TRBV5-1
DNA: TGCGCCAGCAGCTTTGACAGGGGGCTCGGGTACGAGCAGTACTTC
CDR3: CASSFDRGLGYEQYF

D: TRBD1
size: many
J: TRBJ2-7
V: TRBV5-1
DNA: TGCGCCAGCAGCTTGGGTCAGGGGGCGGACGAGCAGTACTTC
CDR3: CASSLGQGADEQYF

D: TRBD1
size: few
J: TRBJ1-1
V: TRBV12-3/TRBV12-4
DNA: TGTGCCAGCAGTTTCGGACAGGGTGGGTCAGCTTTCTTT
CDR3: CASSFGQGGSAFF

D: -
size: -
J: TRBJ2-3
V: TRBV5-1
DNA: TGCGCCAGCCACCTAACTAGCAAACCCACAGATACGCAGTATTTT
CDR3: CASHLTSKPTDTQYF

D: -
size: many
J: TRBJ1-2
V: TRBV27
DNA: TGTGCCAGCAGTTCGGGACACTTTAACTATGGCTACACCTTC
CDR3: CASSSGHFNYGYTF

D: TRBD1
size: many
J: TRBJ2-3
V: TRBV20-1
DNA: TGCAGTGCTAGCGACAGGGAATCCGATACGCAGTATTTT
CDR3: CSASDRESDTQYF

D: TRBD1
size: many
J: TRBJ1-2
V: TRBV28
DNA: TGTGCCAGCAGTTTTGGGGACAGGGTTGATGGCTACACCTTC
CDR3: CASSFGDRVDGYTF

D: TRBD2
size: many
J: TRBJ2-7
V: TRBV28
DNA: TGTGCCAGCAGCGCGGGACTAGTTGGCGAGCAGTACTTC
CDR3: CASSAGLVGEQYF

D: -
size: many
J: TRBJ2-1
V: TRBV11-2
DNA: TGTGCCAGCAGCTTAGTGGGCGGACCTAAGCAGTTCTTC
CDR3: CASSLVGGPKQFF

D: -
size: many
J: TRBJ1-1
V: TRBV28
DNA: TGTGCCAGCAGGCCGACTTCAACCCTCCTTGAAGCTTTCTTT
CDR3: CASRPTSTLLEAFF

D: -
size: many
J: TRBJ2-2
V: TRBV14
DNA: TGTGCCAGCGGAACAGGAAACACCGGGGAGCTGTTTTTT
CDR3: CASGTGNTGELFF

D: -
size: many
J: TRBJ1-2
V: TRBV5-6
DNA: TGTGCCAGCAGCGAGGGTCCCGCTTTGAACTATGGCTACACCTTC
CDR3: CASSEGPALNYGYTF

D: TRBD2
size: many
J: TRBJ2-1
V: TRBV7-6
DNA: TGTGCCAGCAGCCAGCGGGGGGAGGAGCAGTTCTTC
CDR3: CASSQRGEEQFF